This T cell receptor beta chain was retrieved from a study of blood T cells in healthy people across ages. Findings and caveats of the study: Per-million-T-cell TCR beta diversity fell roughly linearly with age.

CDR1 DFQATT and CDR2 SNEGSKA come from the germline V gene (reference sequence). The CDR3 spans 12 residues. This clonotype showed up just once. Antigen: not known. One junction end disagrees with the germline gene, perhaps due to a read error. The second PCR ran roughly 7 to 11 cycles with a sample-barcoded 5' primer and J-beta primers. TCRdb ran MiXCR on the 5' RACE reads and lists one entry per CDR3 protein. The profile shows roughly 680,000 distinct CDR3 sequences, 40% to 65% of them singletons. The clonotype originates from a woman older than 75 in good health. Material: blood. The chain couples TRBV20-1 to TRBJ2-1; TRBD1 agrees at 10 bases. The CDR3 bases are TGCAGTGCTGGACAGGGGGACAATGGGCAGTTCTTC. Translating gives CSAGQGDNGQFF.